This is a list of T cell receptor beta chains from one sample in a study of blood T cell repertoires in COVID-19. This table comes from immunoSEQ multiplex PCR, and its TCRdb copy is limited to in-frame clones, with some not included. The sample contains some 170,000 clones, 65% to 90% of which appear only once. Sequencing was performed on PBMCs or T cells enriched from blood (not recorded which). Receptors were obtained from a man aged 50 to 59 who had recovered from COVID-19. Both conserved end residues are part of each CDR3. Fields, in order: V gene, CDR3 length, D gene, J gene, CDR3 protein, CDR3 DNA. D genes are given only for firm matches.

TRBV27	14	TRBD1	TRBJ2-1	CASGRDRENNEQFF	TGTGCCAGCGGAAGGGACAGGGAAAACAATGAGCAGTTCTTC
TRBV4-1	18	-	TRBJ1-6	CASSQDLEGSSYNSPLHF	TGCGCCAGCAGCCAAGATCTGGAAGGGAGCTCCTATAATTCACCCCTCCACTTT
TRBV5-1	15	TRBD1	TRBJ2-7	CASSTPGTGNYEQYF	TGCGCCAGCAGCACTCCCGGGACAGGGAACTACGAGCAGTACTTC
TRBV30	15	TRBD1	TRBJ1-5	CAWKNRGQSNQPQHF	TGTGCCTGGAAAAACAGGGGGCAGAGCAATCAGCCCCAGCATTTT
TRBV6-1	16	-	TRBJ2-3	CASSELPGAYTDTQYF	TGTGCCAGCAGTGAACTACCCGGAGCCTACACAGATACGCAGTATTTT
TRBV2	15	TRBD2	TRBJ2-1	CASSEAPGGGPRQFF	TGTGCCAGCAGTGAAGCACCTGGCGGGGGGCCCCGGCAGTTCTTC
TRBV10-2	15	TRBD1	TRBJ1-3	CASWGQEFSGNTIYF	TGCGCCAGCTGGGGACAGGAGTTCTCTGGAAACACCATATATTTT
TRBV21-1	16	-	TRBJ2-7	CASSKSAGRVIYEQYF	TGTGCCAGCAGCAAATCGGCCGGCAGGGTAATATACGAGCAGTACTTC
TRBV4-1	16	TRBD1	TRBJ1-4	CASSQGGTGANEKLFF	TGCGCCAGCAGCCAAGGGGGGACAGGGGCTAATGAAAAACTGTTTTTT
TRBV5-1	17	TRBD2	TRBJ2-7	CASSPGLAGVSSYEQYF	TGCGCCAGCAGCCCGGGACTAGCGGGGGTAAGCTCCTACGAGCAGTACTTC